Listed here are 16 T cell receptor beta chains from one sample, sequenced in a study of blood T cell repertoires in COVID-19. Clones were sequenced by immunoSEQ multiplex PCR, and TCRdb holds only the in-frame ones, with some missing. The sample lists about 58,000 clones, 78% occurring once. Sequencing used peripheral blood. The receptors originated from a human donor in a cohort sampled during active COVID-19.

V usage is TRBV6-5 and J usage is TRBJ1-5; TRBD1 is a possible D gene (6 bases). Germline V gives CDR1 MNHEY, CDR2 SVGAGI. Trimming removed 0 bases at V and 6 bases at J, with 9 bases between. The CDR3 contains 14 residues. Here the CDR3 reads CASSYSPRGQPQHF. The CDR3 region has the DNA TGTGCCAGCAGTTACTCACCCAGGGGTCAGCCCCAGCATTTT.

The rearrangement joins TRBV25-1 to TRBJ1-2; weak D call: TRBD1 (6 bases). Trimming took 3 bases from V and 6 from J, leaving 17 bases between them. Germline CDR1 reads MGHDK; CDR2 reads SYGVNS. This CDR3 spans 15 amino acids. CDR3 nucleotide sequence: TGTGCCAGCAGTGAGCTGGACAGAGAAAGGGATGGCTACACCTTC. Its protein product is CASSELDRERDGYTF.

This chain links TRBV27 with TRBJ2-3, with 15 positions matching TRBD2. Germline V CDR1 and CDR2: MNHEY, SMNVEV (reference sequence). The V and J ends lost 2 bases and 7 bases, in that order; junction bases with no gene match: 7. There are 17 residues in the CDR3. CDR3: CASSLPGTSGRKNTQYF. The CDR3 DNA follows: TGTGCCAGCAGTTTACCCGGGACTAGCGGGAGGAAAAATACGCAGTATTTT.

This clone was observed once. V gene TRBV5-4 combines with J gene TRBJ2-7, with D maybe TRBD1 (6 bases). The CDR3 runs to 13 residues. V lost 2 bases and J 3 bases, leaving 9 bases between the germline ends. Germline V lookup: CDR1 SGHNT, CDR2 YYREEE (reference sequence). The CDR3 protein is CASSFPGDYEQYF. The CDR3, as DNA: TGTGCCAGCAGCTTCCCAGGGGACTACGAGCAGTACTTC.

CDR3 sequence reads: CASSYGPQETQYF. DNA of the CDR3: TGTGCCAGCAGTTATGGGCCCCAAGAGACCCAGTACTTC. The rearrangement links TRBV7-9 to TRBJ2-5, with no clear D. V was clipped by 6 bases and J by 1 base, with 9 bases between them. The CDR3 has 13 residues. CDR1 and CDR2 (germline): SEHNR, FQNEAQ (reference sequence).

This clone was detected only a few times. The V call is TRBV11-2, the J call TRBJ2-7, with 7 bases that match TRBD2. This CDR3 is built from 14 residues. Germline lookup yields CDR1 SGHAT and CDR2 FQNNGV. J lost 1 base, V lost 3 bases, and 3 bases had no gene match. Here the CDR3 DNA reads TGTGCCAGCAGCTTGGCTAGCGGATCCTACGAGCAGTACTTC. Residues: CASSLASGSYEQYF.

CDR3 coding DNA: TGTGCCAGCAGTTTTCGGGGACTAGCGGGAATGGAGACCCAGTACTTC. It translates to CASSFRGLAGMETQYF. The chain joins TRBV28 to TRBJ2-5; 13 bases agree with TRBD2. V was clipped by 3 bases and J by 5 bases; unmatched bases: 6. CDR3 length: 16 amino acids. Germline V gene sequence: CDR1 MDHEN, CDR2 SYDVKM. The whole variable domain, filled in from reference TRBV28 and TRBJ2-5, reads DVKVTQSSRYLVKRTGEKVFLECVQDMDHENMFWYRQDPGLGLRLIYFSYDVKMKEKGDIPEGYSVSREKKERFSLILESASTNQTSMYLCASSFRGLAGMETQYFGPGTRLLVL.

V is TRBV7-9 and J is TRBJ2-7; no reliable D call. The CDR3 contains 14 residues. V lost 1 base and J 2 bases, leaving 9 bases between the germline ends. Germline V gene data show CDR1 as SEHNR and CDR2 as FQNEAQ (reference sequence). The CDR3: CASSLGTQPYEQYF. The CDR3 bases are TGTGCCAGCAGCTTAGGAACACAGCCCTACGAGCAGTACTTC.

CDR3 region: CARFSGRESYEQYF. Here the CDR3 DNA reads TGTGCCAGATTCAGCGGGAGGGAATCCTACGAGCAGTACTTC. The rearrangement joins TRBV7-9 to TRBJ2-7, with TRBD2 matching 10 bases. The junction had 6 bases not matched to a gene; V was cut back by 9 bases and J by 1 base. The CDR3 extends over 14 amino acids. In germline, CDR1 is SEHNR, CDR2 FQNEAQ (reference sequence).

The V gene is TRBV19, the J gene TRBJ2-1; 9 nucleotides line up with TRBD1. The CDR3 has 18 residues. V lost 5 bases to trimming and J lost 7 bases; unmatched junction nucleotides: 18. Germline CDR1 is LNHDA and CDR2 is SQIVND (reference sequence). This CDR3 is CASSQQGASVVSANEQFF. The CDR3 coding sequence is TGTGCCAGTAGTCAACAGGGGGCGAGTGTTGTTTCGGCAAATGAGCAGTTCTTC. Full variable domain (missing parts from reference TRBV19 and TRBJ2-1): DGGITQSPKYLFRKEGQNVTLSCEQNLNHDAMYWYRQDPGQGLRLIYYSQIVNDFQKGDIAEGYSVSREKKESFPLTVTSAQKNPTAFYLCASSQQGASVVSANEQFFGPGTRLTVL.

In this sample, this clone turned up once. The gene calls are TRBV27 and TRBJ1-2, with 7 bases aligning to TRBD1. This CDR3 comprises 15 residues. J gave up 0 bases and V 5 bases, and 6 bases lay outside the gene matches. In germline, CDR1 is MNHEY, CDR2 SMNVEV (reference sequence). The CDR3 DNA reads TGTGCCAGCAGTCCTTATGACAGGGCTAACTATGGCTACACCTTC. It yields the protein CASSPYDRANYGYTF.

This clone came up once. The chain recombines TRBV5-1 with TRBJ2-7; the match to TRBD1 covers 10 bases. Germline V gene data show CDR1 as SGHRS and CDR2 as YFSETQ. The CDR3 has 15 amino acids. The ends lost 4 bases at V and 3 bases at J; junction bases unmatched: 7. The CDR3 bases are TGCGCCAGCAGCGAGGGACAGGGGTACTACTACGAGCAGTACTTC. As protein: CASSEGQGYYYEQYF. Full variable domain (remainder filled in from reference TRBV5-1 and TRBJ2-7): KAGVTQTPRYLIKTRGQQVTLSCSPISGHRSVSWYQQTPGQGLQFLFEYFSETQRNKGNFPGRFSGRQFSNSRSEMNVSTLELGDSALYLCASSEGQGYYYEQYFGPGTRLTVT.

The chain couples TRBV18 to TRBJ1-1; TRBD1 agrees at 9 bases. J was trimmed by 8 bases and V by 1 base; bases with no gene match: 8. The germline V gene encodes CDR1 KGHSH and CDR2 LQKENI. CDR3 size: 15 residues. CDR3: CASSPLEQGAEEAFF. As DNA, the CDR3 is TGTGCCAGCTCACCACTTGAACAGGGGGCGGAGGAAGCTTTCTTT.

The genes are TRBV7-9 and TRBJ1-2; no firm D call. V was clipped by 5 bases and J by 7 bases, with 11 bases between them. The germline V gene encodes CDR1 SEHNR and CDR2 FQNEAQ (reference sequence). The CDR3 spans 12 residues. The CDR3, as DNA: TGTGCCAGCAGCCCTCCGGCGGGTGGCTACACCTTC. It specifies CASSPPAGGYTF.

The rearrangement joins TRBV19 to TRBJ1-5; D gene unclear. This CDR3 is 12 amino acids long. The V end was cut by 3 bases, the J end by 6 bases, with 6 bases between. CDR1 and CDR2 (germline): LNHDA, SQIVND (reference sequence). CDR3 residues: CASSIQAQPQHF. The DNA of the CDR3 is TGTGCCAGTAGTATTCAGGCTCAGCCCCAGCATTTT.

This clone appeared a single time. The chain couples TRBV2 to TRBJ2-7, with TRBD1 as a possible D gene (6 bases). With 6 bases removed from V and 5 bases from J, the gap between germline ends came to 20 bases. The V gene's germline CDR1 is SNHLY and CDR2 FYNNEI. The CDR3 runs 15 residues. CDR3 sequence reads: CASRGGHAPPHEQYF. In DNA, the CDR3 is TGTGCCAGCAGAGGGGGACACGCCCCTCCGCACGAGCAGTACTTC.